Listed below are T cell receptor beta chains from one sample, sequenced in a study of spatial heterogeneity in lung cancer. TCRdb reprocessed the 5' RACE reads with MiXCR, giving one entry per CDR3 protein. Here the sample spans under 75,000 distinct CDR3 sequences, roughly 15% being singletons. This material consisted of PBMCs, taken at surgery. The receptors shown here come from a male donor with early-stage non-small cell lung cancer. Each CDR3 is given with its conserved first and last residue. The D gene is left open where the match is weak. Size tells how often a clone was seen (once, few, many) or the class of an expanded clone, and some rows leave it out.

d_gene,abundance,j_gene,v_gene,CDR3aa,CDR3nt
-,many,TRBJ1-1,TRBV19,CASSPRGLNTEAFF,TGTGCCAGTAGTCCCAGGGGTTTGAACACTGAAGCTTTCTTT
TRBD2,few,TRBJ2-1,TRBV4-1,CASSPPGLAGINEQFF,TGCGCCAGCAGCCCTCCCGGACTAGCGGGAATCAATGAGCAGTTCTTC
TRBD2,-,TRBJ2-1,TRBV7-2,CASSLAGGRSGNEQFF,TGTGCCAGCAGCTTAGCCGGGGGGAGAAGTGGGAATGAGCAGTTCTTC
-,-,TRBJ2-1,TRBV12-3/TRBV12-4,CASRRQLYNEQFF,TGTGCCAGCAGAAGACAACTATACAATGAGCAGTTCTTC
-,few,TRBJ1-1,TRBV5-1,CASSPGQTPTEAFF,TGCGCCAGCAGTCCCGGACAGACCCCCACTGAAGCTTTCTTT
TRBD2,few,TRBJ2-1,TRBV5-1,CASSLEQREFNEQFF,TGCGCCAGCAGCTTGGAACAGCGGGAGTTCAATGAGCAGTTCTTC
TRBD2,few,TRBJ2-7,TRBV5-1,CASSSGGLYEQYF,TGCGCCAGTTCTAGCGGAGGGCTCTACGAGCAGTACTTC
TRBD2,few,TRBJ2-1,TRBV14,CASHGLAIYNEQFF,TGTGCCAGCCATGGACTAGCGATCTACAATGAGCAGTTCTTC
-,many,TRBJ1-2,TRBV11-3,CASSPKAGYTF,TGTGCCAGCAGCCCAAAAGCTGGCTACACCTTC
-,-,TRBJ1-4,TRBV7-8,CATGGFGEKLFF,TGTGCGACTGGGGGCTTTGGGGAAAAACTGTTTTTT
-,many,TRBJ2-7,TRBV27,CASSLSRGSPYEQYF,TGTGCCAGCAGTTTAAGCCGGGGGTCCCCCTACGAGCAGTACTTC
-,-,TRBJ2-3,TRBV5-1,CASSMQGTDTQYF,TGCGCCAGCAGCATGCAGGGTACGGATACGCAGTATTTT
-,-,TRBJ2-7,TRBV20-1,CSARKARGSGYEQYF,TGCAGTGCTAGAAAGGCGAGGGGGAGCGGCTACGAGCAGTACTTC
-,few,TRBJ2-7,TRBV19,CASSPPDLPMYEQYF,TGTGCCAGTAGTCCCCCGGACCTGCCTATGTACGAGCAGTACTTC
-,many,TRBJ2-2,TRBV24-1,CATSDFGSNTGELFF,TGTGCCACCAGTGATTTTGGATCGAACACCGGGGAGCTGTTTTTT
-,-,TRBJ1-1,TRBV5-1,CASSLAPRGTEAFF,TGCGCCAGCAGCTTGGCCCCGAGGGGGACTGAAGCTTTCTTT
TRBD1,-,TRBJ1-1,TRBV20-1,CSARDRRGQTEAFF,TGCAGTGCTAGAGACAGAAGGGGGCAAACTGAAGCTTTCTTT
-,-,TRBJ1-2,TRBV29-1,CSVEDLRRANYGYTF,TGCAGCGTTGAAGATCTCAGGAGAGCTAACTATGGCTACACCTTC
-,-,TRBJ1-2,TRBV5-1,CASSLGSVANYGYTF,TGCGCCAGCAGCTTGGGCAGTGTAGCTAACTATGGCTACACCTTC
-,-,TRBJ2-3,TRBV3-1,CASSQDSSTDTQYF,TGTGCCAGCAGCCAAGATTCTAGCACAGATACGCAGTATTTT
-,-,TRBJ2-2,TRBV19,CASSRDPGPFTGELFF,TGTGCCAGTAGTCGGGATCCGGGACCCTTCACCGGGGAGCTGTTTTTT
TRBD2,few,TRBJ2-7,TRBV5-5,CASSLVVGASGAYEQYF,TGTGCCAGCAGCTTGGTGGTTGGGGCTAGCGGGGCCTACGAGCAGTACTTC
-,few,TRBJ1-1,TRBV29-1,CSVHGPYPEAFF,TGCAGCGTTCATGGACCTTACCCTGAAGCTTTCTTT
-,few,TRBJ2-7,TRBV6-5,CASSSPQGKQYF,TGTGCCAGCAGTTCCCCCCAGGGAAAACAGTACTTC